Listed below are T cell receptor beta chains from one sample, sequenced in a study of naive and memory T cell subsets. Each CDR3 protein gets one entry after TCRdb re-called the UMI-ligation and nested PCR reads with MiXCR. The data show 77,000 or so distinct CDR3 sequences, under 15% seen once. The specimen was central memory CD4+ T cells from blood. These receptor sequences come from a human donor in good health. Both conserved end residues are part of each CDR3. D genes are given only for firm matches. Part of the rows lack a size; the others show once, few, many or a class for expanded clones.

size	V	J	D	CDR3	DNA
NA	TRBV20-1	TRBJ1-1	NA	CSASSDKKGAFF	TGCAGTGCAAGTTCGGATAAAAAAGGAGCTTTCTTT
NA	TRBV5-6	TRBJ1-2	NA	CASSNGVYGYTF	TGTGCCAGCAGCAACGGCGTCTATGGCTACACCTTC
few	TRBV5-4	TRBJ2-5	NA	CASSFGGSYQETQYF	TGTGCCAGCAGCTTCGGCGGATCGTACCAAGAGACCCAGTACTTC
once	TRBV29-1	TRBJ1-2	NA	CSVTDSQPNYGYTF	TGCAGCGTTACGGACAGCCAACCTAACTATGGCTACACCTTC
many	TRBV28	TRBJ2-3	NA	CASSLVRDRTDTQYF	TGTGCCAGCAGTTTAGTACGGGACCGCACAGATACGCAGTATTTT
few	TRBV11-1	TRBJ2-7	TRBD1	CASSRTGDLYEQYF	TGTGCCAGCAGCAGGACAGGGGACCTCTACGAGCAGTACTTC
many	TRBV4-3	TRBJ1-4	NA	CASSQGQGRNEKLFF	TGCGCCAGCAGCCAAGGTCAGGGGCGTAATGAAAAACTGTTTTTT
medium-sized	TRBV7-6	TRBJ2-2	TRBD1	CASSSGQGWAGELFF	TGTGCCAGCAGCTCAGGACAGGGGTGGGCCGGGGAGCTGTTTTTT
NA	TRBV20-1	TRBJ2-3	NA	CSAREGAGFVSDTQYF	TGCAGTGCTAGAGAGGGTGCAGGTTTTGTTTCGGATACGCAGTATTTT
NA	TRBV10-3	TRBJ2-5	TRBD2	CAISPGLAGYQETQYF	TGTGCCATCAGCCCCGGACTAGCGGGTTACCAAGAGACCCAGTACTTC
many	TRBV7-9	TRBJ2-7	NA	CASSGKRRLSYEQYF	TGTGCCAGCAGCGGCAAACGACGGCTCTCCTACGAGCAGTACTTC
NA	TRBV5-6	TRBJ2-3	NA	CASSLDFGRSGTDTQYF	TGTGCCAGCAGCTTGGATTTCGGGCGGTCCGGCACAGATACGCAGTATTTT
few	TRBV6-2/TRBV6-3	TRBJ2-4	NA	CASSYQFLLNRNIQYF	TGTGCCAGCAGTTATCAGTTCCTACTTAATCGGAACATTCAGTACTTC
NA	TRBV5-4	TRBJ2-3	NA	CASTHGENYNTDTQYF	TGTGCCAGCACTCATGGGGAGAATTATAACACAGATACGCAGTATTTT
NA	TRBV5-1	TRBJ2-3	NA	CASSLLAEFTDTQYF	TGCGCCAGCAGCTTATTAGCGGAGTTCACAGATACGCAGTATTTT
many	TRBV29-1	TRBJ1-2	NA	CSVDFTAGHGYTF	TGCAGCGTTGACTTCACAGCAGGACATGGCTACACCTTC
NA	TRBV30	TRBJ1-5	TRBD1	CAWSETGSVQPQHF	TGTGCCTGGTCGGAGACAGGGAGTGTTCAGCCCCAGCATTTT
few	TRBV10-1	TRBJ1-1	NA	CASSESWGRGAFF	TGCGCCAGCAGTGAGTCTTGGGGAAGGGGAGCTTTCTTT
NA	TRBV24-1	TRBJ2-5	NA	CATSAAATQYF	TGTGCCACCAGTGCGGCTGCGACCCAGTACTTC
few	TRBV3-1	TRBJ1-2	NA	CASRRGMTDYYGYTF	TGTGCCAGCAGACGGGGGATGACAGACTACTATGGCTACACCTTC
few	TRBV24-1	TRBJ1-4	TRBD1	CATGGQDEKLFF	TGTGCCACCGGGGGACAGGATGAAAAACTGTTTTTT
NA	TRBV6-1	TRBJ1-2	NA	CASSEAQGRGDYGYTF	TGTGCCAGCAGTGAAGCGCAAGGCAGGGGTGACTATGGCTACACCTTC
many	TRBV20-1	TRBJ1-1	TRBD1	CSARPGGGTEAFF	TGCAGTGCTAGACCAGGGGGGGGCACTGAAGCTTTCTTT
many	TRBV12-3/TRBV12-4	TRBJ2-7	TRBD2	CASSPPTSGNYEQYF	TGTGCCAGCAGTCCGCCGACTAGCGGGAACTACGAGCAGTACTTC
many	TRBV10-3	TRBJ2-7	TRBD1	CAAQGQGTSVEQYF	TGTGCCGCCCAAGGACAGGGGACAAGTGTCGAGCAGTACTTC
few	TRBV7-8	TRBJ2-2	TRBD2	CASSPGLAGPGGELFF	TGTGCCAGCAGCCCGGGACTAGCGGGCCCCGGCGGGGAGCTGTTTTTT
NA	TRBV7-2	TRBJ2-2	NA	CASSERPNFRELFF	TGTGCCAGCAGCGAACGACCCAACTTTCGGGAGCTGTTTTTT
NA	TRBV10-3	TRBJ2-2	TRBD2	CAISGTSGTANTGELFF	TGTGCCATCAGTGGGACTAGCGGAACCGCGAACACCGGGGAGCTGTTTTTT
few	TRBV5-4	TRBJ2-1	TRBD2	CASSLSSGGGFYNEQFF	TGTGCCAGCAGCCTATCTAGCGGAGGCGGGTTCTACAATGAGCAGTTCTTC
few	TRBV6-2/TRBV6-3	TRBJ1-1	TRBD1	CASSYSQGGNTEAFF	TGTGCCAGCAGTTACAGCCAGGGGGGAAACACTGAAGCTTTCTTT
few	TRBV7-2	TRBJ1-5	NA	CASSLDIGFNQPQHF	TGTGCCAGCAGCTTAGATATCGGCTTCAATCAGCCCCAGCATTTT
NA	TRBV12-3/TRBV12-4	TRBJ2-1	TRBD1	CASSLGGQGFPNNEQFF	TGTGCCAGCAGTTTAGGGGGACAGGGTTTTCCCAACAATGAGCAGTTCTTC
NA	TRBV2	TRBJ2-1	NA	CASSGTANFGIEQFF	TGTGCCAGCAGTGGTACCGCTAACTTTGGAATTGAGCAGTTCTTC
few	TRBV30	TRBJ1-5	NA	CAWNRGSYSSHNQPQHF	TGTGCCTGGAATAGGGGGTCCTACTCGAGCCACAATCAGCCCCAGCATTTT
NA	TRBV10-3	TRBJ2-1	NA	CAISVREGSSYNEQFF	TGTGCCATCAGTGTGAGAGAGGGGAGCTCCTACAATGAGCAGTTCTTC
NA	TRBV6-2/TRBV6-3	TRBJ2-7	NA	CASSGGGREQYF	TGTGCCAGCAGCGGAGGTGGGAGAGAGCAGTACTTC
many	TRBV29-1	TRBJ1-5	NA	CSVWDGDQPQHF	TGCAGCGTTTGGGACGGGGATCAGCCCCAGCATTTT
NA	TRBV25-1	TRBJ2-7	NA	CASSAPVAGWYEQYF	TGTGCCAGCAGTGCCCCAGTGGCGGGATGGTACGAGCAGTACTTC
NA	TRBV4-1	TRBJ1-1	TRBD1	CASRGQLKNTEAFF	TGCGCCAGCAGGGGACAGTTAAAGAACACTGAAGCTTTCTTT
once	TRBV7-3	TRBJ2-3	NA	CASSLTYHTDTQYF	TGTGCCAGCAGCTTAACTTACCACACAGATACGCAGTATTTT
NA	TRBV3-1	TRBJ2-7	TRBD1	CASSNRGDFYEQYF	TGTGCCAGCAGCAACAGGGGTGACTTCTACGAGCAGTACTTC